This passage covers 25 T cell receptor beta chains from one sample sequenced in a study of Ad26.COV2.S vaccination and SARS-CoV-2 variants. The assay was immunoSEQ multiplex PCR, and TCRdb's table has in-frame clones only and misses some. The sample lists about 350,000 clones; roughly nine tenths were seen once. As for treatment: around 19 received Ad26.COV2.S at low or high dose, single or two shots; 5 received placebo; per-sample allocation not given. Day 63 following the first vaccine or placebo injection was when the samples were taken. The source was peripheral blood, collected in a trial of Ad26.COV2.S vaccine versus placebo. The receptors shown here come from a person between 18 and 65 years old who received the Ad26.COV2.S COVID-19 vaccine or a placebo.

The gene calls are TRBV19 and TRBJ1-2; tentative D call: TRBD1 (5 bases). The ends were cut back, 3 bases at V and 4 bases at J, with 21 bases in the middle. This CDR3 is built from 17 residues. Per the germline V gene, CDR1 is LNHDA and CDR2 is SQIVND (reference sequence). The CDR3 sequence is CASSIGVGDVHPYGYTF. CDR3 DNA sequence: TGTGCCAGTAGTATTGGGGTTGGGGACGTTCACCCCTATGGCTACACCTTC. The full variable domain, in which reference TRBV19 and TRBJ1-2 provide the parts outside the CDR3, is DGGITQSPKYLFRKEGQNVTLSCEQNLNHDAMYWYRQDPGQGLRLIYYSQIVNDFQKGDIAEGYSVSREKKESFPLTVTSAQKNPTAFYLCASSIGVGDVHPYGYTFGSGTRLTVV.

The table lists this clone with a few counts. The rearrangement uses TRBV7-6 and TRBJ1-2; D is uncertain. V was pared by 5 bases and J by 4 bases, with 11 bases between. The CDR3 spans 13 residues. CDR1 is SGHVS and CDR2 is FNYEAQ in the germline V gene. The CDR3 nucleotides are TGTGCCAGCAGCCCCGACGGCTCCTATGGCTACACCTTC. It codes for CASSPDGSYGYTF.

The chain joins TRBV9 to TRBJ1-6; D gene unclear. The CDR3 is 14 residues long. The germline V gene has CDR1 SGDLS and CDR2 YYNGEE. V lost 0 bases to trimming and J lost 8 bases, with 9 bases between them. CDR3 sequence: CASSVESSYSPLHF. In DNA form, the CDR3 reads TGTGCCAGCAGCGTAGAGTCCTCCTATTCACCCCTCCACTTT.

This clone appeared a single time. The chain combines TRBV24-1 with TRBJ2-1; D remains ambiguous. V was shortened by 4 bases and J by 8 bases, with 11 bases between the two germline ends. Germline-derived CDR1 and CDR2 are KGHDR and SFDVKD. The CDR3 consists of 13 residues. CDR3 in DNA: TGTGCCACCAGTGACCGACTTGGGGATGAGCAGTTCTTC. This translates into CATSDRLGDEQFF.

The J gene is TRBJ1-2, the V gene TRBV24-1; a possible D gene is TRBD1 (5 bases). This CDR3 has 13 amino acids. Trimming left V 9 bases short and J 3 bases short, with 13 bases between. Germline V lookup: CDR1 KGHDR, CDR2 SFDVKD. CDR3 in DNA: TGTGCCACCCCAGGGAAACTAGACTATGGCTACACCTTC. This encodes CATPGKLDYGYTF.

The chain combines TRBV28 with TRBJ1-1; D is unresolved. CDR1 is MDHEN, CDR2 SYDVKM, per germline. CDR3 size: 13 residues. Trimming stripped 10 bases from V and 2 bases from J, with 14 bases between. DNA of the CDR3: TGTGCCACGGTGGGGTACGGTAACACTGAAGCTTTCTTT. It specifies CATVGYGNTEAFF. The variable domain in full, with the rest retrieved from reference TRBV28 and TRBJ1-1, is DVKVTQSSRYLVKRTGEKVFLECVQDMDHENMFWYRQDPGLGLRLIYFSYDVKMKEKGDIPEGYSVSREKKERFSLILESASTNQTSMYLCATVGYGNTEAFFGQGTRLTVV.

This chain uses TRBV7-2 with TRBJ1-4; no clear D. Germline V gene sequence: CDR1 SGHTA, CDR2 FQGNSA. Trimming removed 1 base at V and 2 bases at J, with 5 bases between. This CDR3 is 14 amino acids long. The CDR3 loop reads CASSLGGTNEKLFF. CDR3 DNA sequence: TGTGCCAGCAGCTTAGGGGGTACTAATGAAAAACTGTTTTTT.

The V and J genes are TRBV20-1 and TRBJ1-6, with unresolved D. V lost 3 bases and J lost 0, with 21 bases in between. The CDR3 has 19 residues. The V gene's germline CDR1 is DFQATT and CDR2 SNEGSKA (reference sequence). CDR3 DNA: TGCAGTGCTAGTTTGATTTTGACACCTACAAGCTCCTATAATTCACCCCTCCACTTT. This codes for CSASLILTPTSSYNSPLHF.

This chain joins TRBV28 and TRBJ1-3, with D possibly matching TRBD1 (5 bases). The germline gives CDR1 MDHEN, CDR2 SYDVKM. The V gene lost 3 bases and the J gene lost 11 bases, with 11 bases spanning the gap. The CDR3 has 12 residues. CDR3 region: CASSFGGFSIYF. CDR3 DNA sequence: TGTGCCAGCAGTTTCGGGGGGTTCTCCATATATTTT.

The rearrangement joins TRBV25-1 to TRBJ1-3; D is ambiguous. Germline V gene lookup returns CDR1 MGHDK and CDR2 SYGVNS. The V end was cut by 3 bases, the J end by 6 bases, with 12 bases between. The CDR3 runs 14 residues. The CDR3 region has the DNA TGTGCCAGCAGTGACGGCGCCGCTTTAAACACCATATATTTT. It is translated as CASSDGAALNTIYF.

This chain links TRBV14 with TRBJ2-1; no clear D. The germline CDR1 and CDR2 sequences are SGHDN and FVKESK. V dropped 0 bases and J dropped 7 bases, with 10 bases sitting between them. The CDR3 is made up of 14 amino acids. The CDR3 DNA reads TGTGCCAGCAGCCAAGACGTAGGGTCTAATGAGCAGTTCTTC. This encodes CASSQDVGSNEQFF. The full variable domain, completed using reference TRBV14 and TRBJ2-1, is EAGVTQFPSHSVIEKGQTVTLRCDPISGHDNLYWYRRVMGKEIKFLLHFVKESKQDESGMPNNRFLAERTGGTYSTLKVQPAELEDSGVYFCASSQDVGSNEQFFGPGTRLTVL.

CDR3 bases: TGTGCCAGCAGCCCATCCGGCACTCGCGGGTATGAAGCTTTCTTT. Its protein product is CASSPSGTRGYEAFF. The chain recombines TRBV6-5 with TRBJ1-1; D remains unclear. Germline V lookup: CDR1 MNHEY, CDR2 SVGAGI. V lost 6 bases, J lost 7 bases, and 21 bases lay in between. CDR3 length: 15 amino acids.

This clone was observed a handful of times. The gene calls are TRBV11-2 and TRBJ2-7, with unresolved D. This CDR3 is built from 13 residues. CDR1 SGHAT and CDR2 FQNNGV come from the germline V gene. V lost 2 bases to trimming and J lost 4 bases, with 9 bases between them. The CDR3 protein is CASSLTVGYEQYF. The CDR3 bases are TGTGCCAGCAGCTTAACAGTGGGGTACGAGCAGTACTTC.

This chain connects TRBV27 to TRBJ1-6; D possibly corresponds to TRBD1 (5 bases). The length of the CDR3 is 15 residues. Germline values: CDR1 MNHEY, CDR2 SMNVEV (reference sequence). Trimming removed 4 bases at V and 13 bases at J, with 20 bases between. The CDR3 here is CASSSGTAGWSPLHF. In DNA, the CDR3 is TGTGCCAGCAGTTCGGGGACGGCCGGCTGGTCGCCCCTCCACTTT.

This chain uses TRBV3-1 (or the pseudogene TRBV3-2) with TRBJ2-3; 9 positions match TRBD1. V trimming: 7 bases; J trimming: 5 bases; junction bases outside the gene matches: 7. The germline V gene has CDR1 LGHDT and CDR2 YNNKEL (reference sequence). The CDR3 has 14 residues. The CDR3 sequence is CASKRADRGDTQYF. The CDR3, as DNA: TGTGCCAGCAAACGGGCGGACAGGGGAGATACGCAGTATTTT.

V gene TRBV7-3 combines with J gene TRBJ2-2; TRBD1 agrees at 9 bases. After removal of 2 bases from V and 1 base from J, the junction contained 2 bases not matched to a gene. This CDR3 comprises 16 residues. CDR1 is SGHTA, CDR2 FQGTGA, per germline. CDR3 loop: CASSLQGQGNTGELFF. In DNA form, the CDR3 reads TGTGCCAGCAGCTTACAGGGACAGGGGAACACCGGGGAGCTGTTTTTT.

This clone was recorded only once. The genes are TRBV2 and TRBJ2-7, with a possible D match to TRBD1 (6 bases). Germline V gene sequence: CDR1 SNHLY, CDR2 FYNNEI. Trimming took off 6 bases at V and 3 bases at J, with 15 bases between the two ends. This CDR3 spans 14 amino acids. CDR3 protein: CASSLGQNNYEQYF. CDR3 coding DNA: TGTGCCAGCAGCCTGGGACAAAACAACTACGAGCAGTACTTC.

This clone occurred a few times. J is TRBJ1-1 and V is TRBV5-8; D call uncertain. Trimming took off 4 bases at V and 0 bases at J, with 10 bases between the two ends. The CDR3 is made up of 14 amino acids. Germline CDR1 is SGHTS and CDR2 is YDEGEE. For the CDR3, the DNA is TGTGCCAGCAGCCATGCGACCGTGAACACTGAAGCTTTCTTT. Residues: CASSHATVNTEAFF.

The chain combines TRBV11-3 with TRBJ2-2, with unresolved D. Trimming pared 2 bases from V and 8 bases from J, leaving 6 bases between. In germline, CDR1 is SGHNT, CDR2 YENEEA. The CDR3 covers 12 residues. CDR3 coding DNA: TGTGCCAGCAGCTTAACTGTGGGGGAGCTGTTTTTT. Translated: CASSLTVGELFF.

This chain connects TRBV7-3 to TRBJ2-1, with 8 bases aligning to TRBD2. This CDR3 has 16 residues. The junction had 11 bases not matched to a gene; V was cut back by 5 bases and J by 5 bases. From germline, CDR1 is SGHTA and CDR2 FQGTGA. The CDR3 sequence is CASSPKGLEINNEQFF. DNA for the CDR3: TGTGCCAGCAGCCCTAAGGGACTAGAGATTAACAATGAGCAGTTCTTC.

The V and J genes are TRBV6-2 or TRBV6-3 and TRBJ1-5, with D uncertain. From germline, CDR1 is MNHEY and CDR2 SVGEGT. Trimming pared 3 bases from V and 11 bases from J, leaving 20 bases between. The CDR3 loop spans 15 amino acids. CDR3 protein: CASSYSGRVSMTQHF. The CDR3 nucleotides read TGTGCCAGCAGTTATTCGGGAAGGGTTAGTATGACCCAGCATTTT.

V and J are TRBV7-9 and TRBJ1-2; weak D call: TRBD1 (5 bases). V was cut by 5 bases and J by 0 bases, with 10 bases left in between. CDR1 SEHNR and CDR2 FQNEAQ come from the germline V gene (reference sequence). The CDR3 spans 14 residues. The CDR3 protein is CASSLRETNYGYTF. Written as DNA, the CDR3 is TGTGCCAGCAGCCTCAGGGAAACTAACTATGGCTACACCTTC.

Here the CDR3 reads CASSVGTGAFF. The CDR3 DNA follows: TGTGCCAGCAGTGTAGGGACAGGGGCTTTCTTT. The V gene is TRBV12-3 or TRBV12-4, the J gene TRBJ1-1; TRBD1 aligns across 9 bases. CDR3 length: 11 amino acids. With 5 bases clipped from V and 11 bases from J, the junction kept 3 bases outside the gene matches.

The CDR3 DNA is TGTGCCAGCACCTTGGGACACTACGGGACCCAGTACTTC. It is translated as CASTLGHYGTQYF. V gene TRBV28 combines with J gene TRBJ2-5; D might be TRBD1 (6 bases). CDR1 and CDR2 from the germline V gene are MDHEN and SYDVKM. CDR3 length: 13 amino acids. V was cut by 7 bases and J by 7 bases, with 16 bases left in between. Variable domain in full (rest from reference TRBV28 and TRBJ2-5): DVKVTQSSRYLVKRTGEKVFLECVQDMDHENMFWYRQDPGLGLRLIYFSYDVKMKEKGDIPEGYSVSREKKERFSLILESASTNQTSMYLCASTLGHYGTQYFGPGTRLLVL.

V gene TRBV7-9 combines with J gene TRBJ2-3; D not certain. Germline values: CDR1 SEHNR, CDR2 FQNEAQ (reference sequence). This CDR3 is 12 amino acids long. V dropped 10 bases and J dropped 4 bases, with 12 bases sitting between them. CDR3: CATMESADTQYF. CDR3 nucleotide sequence: TGTGCCACCATGGAGTCGGCAGATACGCAGTATTTT.